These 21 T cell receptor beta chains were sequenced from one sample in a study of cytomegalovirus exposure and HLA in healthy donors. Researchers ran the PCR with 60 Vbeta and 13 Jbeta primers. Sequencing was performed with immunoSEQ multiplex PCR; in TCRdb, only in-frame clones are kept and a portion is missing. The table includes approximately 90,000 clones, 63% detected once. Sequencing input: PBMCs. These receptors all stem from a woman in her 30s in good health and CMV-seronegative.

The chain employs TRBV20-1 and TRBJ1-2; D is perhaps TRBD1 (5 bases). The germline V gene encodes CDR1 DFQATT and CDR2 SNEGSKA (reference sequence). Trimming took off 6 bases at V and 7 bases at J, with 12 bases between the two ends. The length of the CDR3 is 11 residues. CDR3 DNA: TGCAGTGCATTAGGACAAATTGGCTACACCTTC. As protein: CSALGQIGYTF.

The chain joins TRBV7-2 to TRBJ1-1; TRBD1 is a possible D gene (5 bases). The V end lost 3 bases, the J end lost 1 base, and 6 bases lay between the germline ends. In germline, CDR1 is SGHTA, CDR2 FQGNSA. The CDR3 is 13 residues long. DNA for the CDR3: TGTGCCAGCAGCTTGACAGAGAACACTGAAGCTTTCTTT. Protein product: CASSLTENTEAFF.

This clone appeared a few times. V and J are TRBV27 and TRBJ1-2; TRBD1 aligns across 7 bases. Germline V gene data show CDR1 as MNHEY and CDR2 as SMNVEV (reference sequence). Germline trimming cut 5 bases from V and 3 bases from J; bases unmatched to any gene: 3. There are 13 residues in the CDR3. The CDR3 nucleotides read TGTGCCAGCAGTATCCAGGGGGACTATGGCTACACCTTC. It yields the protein CASSIQGDYGYTF.

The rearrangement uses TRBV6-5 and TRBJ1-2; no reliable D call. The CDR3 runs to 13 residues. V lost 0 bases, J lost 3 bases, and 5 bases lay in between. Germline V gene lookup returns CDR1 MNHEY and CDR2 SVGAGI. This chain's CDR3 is CASSYSRYYGYTF. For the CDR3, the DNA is TGTGCCAGCAGTTACTCGCGTTACTATGGCTACACCTTC.

DNA of the CDR3: TGTGCCAGCAGTTATCTAGGACAGAACTATGGCTACACCTTC. It encodes CASSYLGQNYGYTF. The V and J genes are TRBV6-5 and TRBJ1-2, with a weak D call TRBD1 (6 bases). This CDR3 region has 14 residues. The V gene lost 3 bases and the J gene lost 2 bases, with 10 bases spanning the gap. Germline V gene data show CDR1 as MNHEY and CDR2 as SVGAGI.

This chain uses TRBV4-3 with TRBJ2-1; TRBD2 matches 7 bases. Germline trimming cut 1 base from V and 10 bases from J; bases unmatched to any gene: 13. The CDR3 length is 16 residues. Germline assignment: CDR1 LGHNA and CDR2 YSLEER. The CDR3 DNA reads TGCGCCAGCAGCCAAGGAGGGGCGGGGGTAAGGAGAGAGCAGTTCTTC. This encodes CASSQGGAGVRREQFF.

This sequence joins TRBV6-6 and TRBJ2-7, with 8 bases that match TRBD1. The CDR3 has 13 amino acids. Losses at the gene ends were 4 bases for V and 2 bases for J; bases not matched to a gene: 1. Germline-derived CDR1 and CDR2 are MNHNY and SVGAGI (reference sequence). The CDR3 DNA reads TGTGCCAGCAGTTGGACAGGGACCTACGAGCAGTACTTC. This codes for CASSWTGTYEQYF.

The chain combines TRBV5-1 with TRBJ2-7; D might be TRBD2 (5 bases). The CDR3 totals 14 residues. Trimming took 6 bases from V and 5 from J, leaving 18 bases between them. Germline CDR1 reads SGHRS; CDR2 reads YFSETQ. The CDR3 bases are TGCGCCAGCACCCGCGAGATGCGGGTTGACGAGCAGTACTTC. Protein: CASTREMRVDEQYF.

The CDR3 protein is CASSLTGIPTYEQYF. The CDR3, as DNA: TGTGCCAGCAGCTTGACAGGGATCCCCACCTACGAGCAGTACTTC. The chain is built from TRBV13 and TRBJ2-7; 7 nucleotides agree with TRBD1. Unmatched junction bases numbered 7, after V lost 3 bases and J lost 2 bases. This CDR3 is built from 15 residues. Germline V gives CDR1 PRHDT, CDR2 FYEKMQ (reference sequence).

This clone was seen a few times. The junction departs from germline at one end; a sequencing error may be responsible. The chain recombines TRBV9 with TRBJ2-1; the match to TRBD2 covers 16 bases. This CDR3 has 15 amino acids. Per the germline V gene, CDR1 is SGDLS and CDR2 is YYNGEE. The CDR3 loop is CASSYGTSGGAGLIF. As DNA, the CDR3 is TGTGCCAGCAGCTACGGGACTAGCGGGGGGGCCGGGTTAATCTTC.

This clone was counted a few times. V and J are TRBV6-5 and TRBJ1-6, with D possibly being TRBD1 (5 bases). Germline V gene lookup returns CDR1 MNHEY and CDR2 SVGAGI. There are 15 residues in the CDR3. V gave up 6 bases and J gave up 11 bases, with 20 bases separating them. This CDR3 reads CASSQPQVEGAPLHF. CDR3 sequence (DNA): TGTGCCAGCAGCCAACCGCAGGTTGAAGGGGCACCCCTCCACTTT.

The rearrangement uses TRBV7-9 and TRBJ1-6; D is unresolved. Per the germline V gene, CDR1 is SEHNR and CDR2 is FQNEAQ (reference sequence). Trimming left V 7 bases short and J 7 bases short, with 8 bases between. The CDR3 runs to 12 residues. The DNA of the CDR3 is TGTGCCAGCACCCCCCTGAATTCACCCCTCCACTTT. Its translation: CASTPLNSPLHF.

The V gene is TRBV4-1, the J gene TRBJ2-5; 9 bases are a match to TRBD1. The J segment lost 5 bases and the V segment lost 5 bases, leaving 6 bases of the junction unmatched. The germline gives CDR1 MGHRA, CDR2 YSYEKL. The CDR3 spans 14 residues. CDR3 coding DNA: TGCGCCAGCAGCACAGGGGGCGGGTCGGAGACCCAGTACTTC. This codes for CASSTGGGSETQYF.

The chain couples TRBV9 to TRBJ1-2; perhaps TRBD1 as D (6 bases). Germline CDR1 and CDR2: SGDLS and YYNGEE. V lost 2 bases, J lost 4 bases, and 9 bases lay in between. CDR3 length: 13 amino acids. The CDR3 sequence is CASSVGGGYGYTF. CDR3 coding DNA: TGTGCCAGCAGCGTGGGAGGGGGCTATGGCTACACCTTC.

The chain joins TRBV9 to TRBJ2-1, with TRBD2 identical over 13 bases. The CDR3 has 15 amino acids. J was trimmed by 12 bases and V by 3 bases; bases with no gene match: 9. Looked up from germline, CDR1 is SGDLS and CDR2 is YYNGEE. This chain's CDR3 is CASSAGTSGMGRQFF. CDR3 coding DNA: TGTGCCAGCAGCGCCGGGACTAGCGGGATGGGTCGGCAGTTCTTC.

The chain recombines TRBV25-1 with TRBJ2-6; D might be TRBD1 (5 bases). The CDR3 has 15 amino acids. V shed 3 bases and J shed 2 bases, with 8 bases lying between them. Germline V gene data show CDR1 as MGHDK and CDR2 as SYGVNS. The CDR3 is CASSEVRAGANVLTF. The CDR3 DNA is TGTGCCAGCAGTGAGGTCAGGGCTGGGGCCAACGTCCTGACTTTC.

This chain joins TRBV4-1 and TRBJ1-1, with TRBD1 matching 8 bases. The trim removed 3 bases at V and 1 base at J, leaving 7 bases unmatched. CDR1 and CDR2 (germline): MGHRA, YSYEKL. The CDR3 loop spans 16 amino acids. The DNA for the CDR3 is TGCGCCAGCAGCCATTCCTCGGGACAGGCGAACACTGAAGCTTTCTTT. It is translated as CASSHSSGQANTEAFF.

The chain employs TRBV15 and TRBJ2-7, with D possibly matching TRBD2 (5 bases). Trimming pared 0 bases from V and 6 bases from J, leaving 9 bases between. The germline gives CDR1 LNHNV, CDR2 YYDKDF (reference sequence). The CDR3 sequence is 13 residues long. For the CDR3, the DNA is TGTGCCACCAGCAGAGATGTCGGGGTCGAGCAGTACTTC. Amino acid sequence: CATSRDVGVEQYF.

The CDR3 sequence: CASSVGRGAGAGGTQYF. Written as DNA, the CDR3 is TGTGCCAGCAGCGTGGGCAGAGGAGCGGGAGCCGGAGGGACCCAGTACTTC. The V call is TRBV9, the J call TRBJ2-5, with 8 bases that match TRBD2. The J segment lost 7 bases and the V segment lost 2 bases, leaving 16 bases of the junction unmatched. Germline V gene sequence: CDR1 SGDLS, CDR2 YYNGEE. This CDR3 contains 17 residues.

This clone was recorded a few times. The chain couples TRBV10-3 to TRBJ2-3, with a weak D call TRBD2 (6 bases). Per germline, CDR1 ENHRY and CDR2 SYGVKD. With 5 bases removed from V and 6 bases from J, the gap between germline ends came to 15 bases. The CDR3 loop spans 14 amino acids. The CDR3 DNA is TGTGCCATCAGTAGAGGACTATCCGGGGATACGCAGTATTTT. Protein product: CAISRGLSGDTQYF.

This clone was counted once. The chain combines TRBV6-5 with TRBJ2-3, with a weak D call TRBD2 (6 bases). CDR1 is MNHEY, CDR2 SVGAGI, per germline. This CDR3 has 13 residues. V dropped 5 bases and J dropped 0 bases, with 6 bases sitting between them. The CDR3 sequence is CASSLASTDTQYF. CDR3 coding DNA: TGTGCCAGCAGTCTAGCGAGCACAGATACGCAGTATTTT.